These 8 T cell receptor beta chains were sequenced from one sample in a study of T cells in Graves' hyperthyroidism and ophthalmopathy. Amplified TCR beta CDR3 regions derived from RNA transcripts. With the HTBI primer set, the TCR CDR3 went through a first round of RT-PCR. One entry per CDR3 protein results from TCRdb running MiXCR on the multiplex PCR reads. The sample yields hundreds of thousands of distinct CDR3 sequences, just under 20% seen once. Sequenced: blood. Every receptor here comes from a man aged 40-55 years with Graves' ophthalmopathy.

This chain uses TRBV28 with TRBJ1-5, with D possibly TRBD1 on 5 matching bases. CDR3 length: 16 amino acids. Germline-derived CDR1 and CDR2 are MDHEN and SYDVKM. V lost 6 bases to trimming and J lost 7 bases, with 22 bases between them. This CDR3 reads CASRFTDRGLGQPQHF. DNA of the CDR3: TGTGCCAGCAGATTCACCGACAGAGGGCTCGGGCAGCCCCAGCATTTT. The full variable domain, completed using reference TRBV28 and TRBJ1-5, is DVKVTQSSRYLVKRTGEKVFLECVQDMDHENMFWYRQDPGLGLRLIYFSYDVKMKEKGDIPEGYSVSREKKERFSLILESASTNQTSMYLCASRFTDRGLGQPQHFGDGTRLSIL.

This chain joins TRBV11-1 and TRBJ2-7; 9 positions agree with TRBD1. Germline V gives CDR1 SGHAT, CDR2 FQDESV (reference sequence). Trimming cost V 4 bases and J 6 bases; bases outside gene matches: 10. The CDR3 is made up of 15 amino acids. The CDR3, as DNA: TGTGCCAGCAGCTGGGGACAGGGAGGAGTGGGCGAGCAGTACTTC. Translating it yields CASSWGQGGVGEQYF. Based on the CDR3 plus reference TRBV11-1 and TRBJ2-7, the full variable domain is EAEVAQSPRYKITEKSQAVAFWCDPISGHATLYWYRQILGQGPELLVQFQDESVVDDSQLPKDRFSAERLKGVDSTLKIQPAELGDSAMYLCASSWGQGGVGEQYFGPGTRLTVT.

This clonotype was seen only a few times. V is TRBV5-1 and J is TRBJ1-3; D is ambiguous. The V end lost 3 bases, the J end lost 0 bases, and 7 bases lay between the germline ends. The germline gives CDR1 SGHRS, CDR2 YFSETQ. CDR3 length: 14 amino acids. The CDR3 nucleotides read TGCGCCAGCAGCTACACAGACTCTGGAAACACCATATATTTT. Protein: CASSYTDSGNTIYF.

In nucleotides, the CDR3 is TGTGCCACCTATGGGCGCGCTGAAGGGATCTATGGCTACACCTTC. It translates to CATYGRAEGIYGYTF. The chain carries TRBV28 and TRBJ1-2; D is unresolved. The CDR3 extends over 15 amino acids. Looked up from germline, CDR1 is MDHEN and CDR2 is SYDVKM. The V and J ends lost 10 bases and 4 bases respectively, with 22 bases between them.

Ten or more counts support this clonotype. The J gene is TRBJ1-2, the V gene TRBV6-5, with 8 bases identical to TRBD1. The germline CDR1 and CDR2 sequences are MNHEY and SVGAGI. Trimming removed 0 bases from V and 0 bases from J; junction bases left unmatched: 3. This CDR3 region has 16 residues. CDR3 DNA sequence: TGTGCCAGCAGTTACTCCGGACAGGGAACTAACTATGGCTACACCTTC. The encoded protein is CASSYSGQGTNYGYTF.

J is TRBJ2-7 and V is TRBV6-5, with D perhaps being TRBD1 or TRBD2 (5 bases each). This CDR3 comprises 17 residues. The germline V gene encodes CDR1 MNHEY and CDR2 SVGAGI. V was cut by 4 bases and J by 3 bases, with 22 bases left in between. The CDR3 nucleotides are TGTGCCAGCAGTTCCACGCAACTCGGGACGATCGGCTACGAGCAGTACTTC. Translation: CASSSTQLGTIGYEQYF.

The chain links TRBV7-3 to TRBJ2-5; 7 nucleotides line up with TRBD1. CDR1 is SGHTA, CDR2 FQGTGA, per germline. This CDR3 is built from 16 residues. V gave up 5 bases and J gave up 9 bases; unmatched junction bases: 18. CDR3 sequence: CASSPTGDRARGAQYF. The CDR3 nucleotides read TGTGCCAGCAGCCCAACAGGAGACAGGGCCCGGGGAGCCCAGTACTTC.

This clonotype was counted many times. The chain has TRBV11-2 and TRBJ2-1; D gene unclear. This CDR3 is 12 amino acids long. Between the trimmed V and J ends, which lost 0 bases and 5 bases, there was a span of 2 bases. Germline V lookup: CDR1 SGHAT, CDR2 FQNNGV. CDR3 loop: CASSLEDNEQFF. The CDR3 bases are TGTGCCAGCAGCTTAGAAGACAATGAGCAGTTCTTC.